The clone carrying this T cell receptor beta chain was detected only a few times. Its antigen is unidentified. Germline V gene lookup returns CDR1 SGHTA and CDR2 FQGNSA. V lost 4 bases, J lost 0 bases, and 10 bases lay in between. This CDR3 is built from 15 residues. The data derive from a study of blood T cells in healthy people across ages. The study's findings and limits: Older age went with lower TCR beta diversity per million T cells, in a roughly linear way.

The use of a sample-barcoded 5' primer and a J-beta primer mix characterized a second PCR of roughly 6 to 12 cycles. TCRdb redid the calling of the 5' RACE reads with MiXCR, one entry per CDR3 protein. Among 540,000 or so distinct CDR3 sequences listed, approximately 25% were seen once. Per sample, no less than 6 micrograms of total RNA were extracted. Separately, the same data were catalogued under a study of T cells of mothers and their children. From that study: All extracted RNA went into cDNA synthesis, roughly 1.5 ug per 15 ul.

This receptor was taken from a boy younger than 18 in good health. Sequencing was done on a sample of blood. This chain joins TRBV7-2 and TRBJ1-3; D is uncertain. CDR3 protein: CASSSYSSSGNTIYF. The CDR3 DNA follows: TGTGCCAGCAGCTCCTATTCCAGCTCTGGAAACACCATATATTTT.